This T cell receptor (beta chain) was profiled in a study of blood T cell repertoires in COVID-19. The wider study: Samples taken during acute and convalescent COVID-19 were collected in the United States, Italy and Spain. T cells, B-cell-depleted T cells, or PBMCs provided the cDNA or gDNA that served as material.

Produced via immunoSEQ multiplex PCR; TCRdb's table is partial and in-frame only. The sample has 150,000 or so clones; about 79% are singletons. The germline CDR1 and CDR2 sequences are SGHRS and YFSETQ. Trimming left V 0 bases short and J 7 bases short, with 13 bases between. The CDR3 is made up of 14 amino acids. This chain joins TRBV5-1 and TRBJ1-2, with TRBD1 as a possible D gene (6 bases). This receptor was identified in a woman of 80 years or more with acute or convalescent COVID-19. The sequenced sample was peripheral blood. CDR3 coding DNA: TGCGCCAGCAGCTTGGCAGGGGCTAACGGTGGCTACACCTTC. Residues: CASSLAGANGGYTF.